Listed here is a single T cell receptor beta chain. Its target is not known. The data originate from a study of cytomegalovirus exposure and HLA in healthy donors. Study outcomes and limitations: There were reportedly fewer N-insertions in an Asian-associated ancestry cluster than the approximately 600-donor mean, in a later analysis. Later analysis demonstrated an association between a missense DCLRE1C variant and TCR beta V- and J-gene trimming.

The PCR used 60 Vbeta and 13 Jbeta primers. The table came from immunoSEQ multiplex PCR; TCRdb's copy has only in-frame clones and leaves some out. The table has 85,000 to 130,000 clones, 75% to 80% seen once. The CDR3 has 14 residues. The V gene's germline CDR1 is MNHEY and CDR2 SVGAGI. V was cut by 4 bases and J by 7 bases, with 14 bases left in between. V and J are TRBV6-5 and TRBJ1-5; tentative D call: TRBD1 (6 bases). The sequenced sample consisted of PBMCs. This clonotype was obtained from a man between 60 and 75 years old in good health and CMV-seropositive. CDR3 residues: CASSLQGQGQPQHF. The CDR3 nucleotides are TGTGCCAGCAGTTTGCAGGGGCAGGGGCAGCCCCAGCATTTT.